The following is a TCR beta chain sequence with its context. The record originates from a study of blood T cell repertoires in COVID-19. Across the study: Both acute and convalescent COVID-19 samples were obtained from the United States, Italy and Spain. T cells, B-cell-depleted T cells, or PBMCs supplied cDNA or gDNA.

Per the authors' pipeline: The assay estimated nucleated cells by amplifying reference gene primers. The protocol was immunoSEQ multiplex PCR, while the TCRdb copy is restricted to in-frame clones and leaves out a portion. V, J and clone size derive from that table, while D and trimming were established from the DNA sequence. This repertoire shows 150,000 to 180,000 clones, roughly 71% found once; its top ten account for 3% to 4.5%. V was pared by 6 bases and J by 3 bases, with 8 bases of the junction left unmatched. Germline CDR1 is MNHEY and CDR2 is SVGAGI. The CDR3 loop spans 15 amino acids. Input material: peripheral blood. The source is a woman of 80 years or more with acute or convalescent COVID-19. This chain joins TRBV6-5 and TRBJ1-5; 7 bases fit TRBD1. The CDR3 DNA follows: TGTGCCAGCAGGCCCTGGACAGGTAACAATCAGCCCCAGCATTTT. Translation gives CASRPWTGNNQPQHF.